The 9 T cell receptor beta chains below come from one sample, sequenced in a study of circulating tumor DNA in untreated peripheral T-cell lymphoma (dated by TCRdb to about 2021). The library was generated by the immunoSEQ multiplex PCR assay. Sourced from immuneACCESS, this table was stored by TCRdb with only in-frame sequences that have V and J called. A share of the clones is absent; for the studies checked, an unresolved V gene accounts for under half, and the remainder has no known explanation. Here the sample has approximately 530 clones; roughly 84% occur a single time. The top ten hold roughly 7.3% of the sample. Sequencing was performed on cell-free DNA from blood serum. The receptor set was obtained from a human donor with peripheral T-cell lymphoma.

This clone has just a few counts. V is TRBV5-4 and J is TRBJ2-2; 12 positions match TRBD2. V trimming: 10 bases; J trimming: 4 bases; junction bases outside the gene matches: 8. The CDR3 contains 15 residues. Per germline, CDR1 SGHNT and CDR2 YYREEE (reference sequence). The CDR3 is CAAKTSGSGTGELFF. As DNA, the CDR3 is TGTGCCGCCAAGACTAGCGGGAGTGGCACCGGGGAGCTGTTTTTT.

The chain joins TRBV6-1 to TRBJ1-4; D call uncertain. Trimming removed 7 bases at V and 0 bases at J, with 12 bases between. The CDR3 spans 15 residues. CDR1 MNHNS and CDR2 SASEGT come from the germline V gene. The CDR3 region has the DNA TGTGCCAGCAATTCGGTTGAGGCAACTAATGAAAAACTGTTTTTT. It specifies CASNSVEATNEKLFF.

The chain recombines TRBV7-8 with TRBJ1-1, with D tentatively TRBD1 (5 bases). CDR1 and CDR2 from the germline V gene are SGHVS and FQNEAQ. The CDR3 consists of 14 residues. Trimming pared 1 base from V and 6 bases from J, leaving 12 bases between. For the CDR3, the DNA is TGTGCCAGCAGCTTAGATCAGGGAAGGGCTGAAGCTTTCTTT. The encoded protein is CASSLDQGRAEAFF.

The chain has TRBV19 and TRBJ1-5; D is unclear. Germline V gives CDR1 LNHDA, CDR2 SQIVND (reference sequence). V was clipped by 7 bases and J by 0 bases, with 10 bases between them. This CDR3 spans 14 amino acids. This CDR3 reads CASTPLDSNQPQHF. The CDR3 DNA sequence: TGTGCCAGTACCCCACTTGATAGCAATCAGCCCCAGCATTTT.

The genes are TRBV7-2 and TRBJ1-6; a possible D gene is TRBD1 (5 bases). CDR3 length: 17 residues. Germline loops: CDR1 SGHTA, CDR2 FQGNSA. V dropped 1 base and J dropped 5 bases, with 15 bases sitting between them. In DNA form, the CDR3 reads TGTGCCAGCAGCTTAGTTGTGGGGGGGTTCCATAATTCACCCCTCCACTTT. Translated, it gives CASSLVVGGFHNSPLHF.

V and J are TRBV10-2 and TRBJ2-1, with TRBD2 matching 16 bases. CDR3 length: 16 amino acids. Germline CDR1 and CDR2: WSHSY and SAAADI. Trimming removed 4 bases from V and 8 bases from J; junction bases left unmatched: 5. CDR3 amino acids: CASSVGTSGRVYEQFF. The DNA of the CDR3 is TGCGCCAGCAGTGTTGGGACTAGCGGGAGGGTGTATGAGCAGTTCTTC.

The V call is TRBV9, the J call TRBJ2-5; 9 bases map to TRBD2. Looked up from germline, CDR1 is SGDLS and CDR2 is YYNGEE. J gave up 4 bases and V 2 bases, and 6 bases lay outside the gene matches. The CDR3 sequence is 15 residues long. This chain's CDR3 is CASSVGGGAGETQYF. CDR3 coding DNA: TGTGCCAGCAGCGTGGGCGGGGGGGCCGGAGAGACCCAGTACTTC.

A word on this clone: Given a far larger clone just one base away, this is likely a sequencing read error. The chain has TRBV19 and TRBJ2-5, with 9 bases identical to TRBD1. CDR3 length: 16 residues. CDR1 is LNHDA and CDR2 is SQIVND in the germline V gene (reference sequence). CDR3 region: CAISIRGQGGRETQYF. The CDR3 coding sequence is TGTGCCATTAGTATTAGGGGACAGGGAGGGCGGGAGACCCAGTACTTC.

The chain combines TRBV11-3 with TRBJ2-1, with D maybe TRBD2 (6 bases). Germline values: CDR1 SGHNT, CDR2 YENEEA. The CDR3 has 14 residues. With 4 bases removed from V and 5 bases from J, the gap between germline ends came to 12 bases. CDR3 DNA sequence: TGTGCCAGCAGCTCACCCGGGGGAAACAATGAGCAGTTCTTC. As protein: CASSSPGGNNEQFF.